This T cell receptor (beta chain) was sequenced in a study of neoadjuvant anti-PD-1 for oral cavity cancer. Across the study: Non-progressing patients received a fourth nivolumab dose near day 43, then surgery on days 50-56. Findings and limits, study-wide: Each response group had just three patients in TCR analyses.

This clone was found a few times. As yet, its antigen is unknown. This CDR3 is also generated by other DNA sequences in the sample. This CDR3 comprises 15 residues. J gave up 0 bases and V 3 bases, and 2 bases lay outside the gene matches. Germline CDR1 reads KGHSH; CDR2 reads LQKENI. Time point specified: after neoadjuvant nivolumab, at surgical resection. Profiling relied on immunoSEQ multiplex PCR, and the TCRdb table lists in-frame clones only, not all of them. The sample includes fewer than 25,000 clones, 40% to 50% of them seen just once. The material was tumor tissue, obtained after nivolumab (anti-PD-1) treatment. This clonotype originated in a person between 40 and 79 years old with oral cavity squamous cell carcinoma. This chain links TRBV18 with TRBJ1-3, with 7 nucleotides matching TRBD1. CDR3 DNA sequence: TGTGCCAGCTCACCGGACAGGAGCTCTGGAAACACCATATATTTT. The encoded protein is CASSPDRSSGNTIYF.